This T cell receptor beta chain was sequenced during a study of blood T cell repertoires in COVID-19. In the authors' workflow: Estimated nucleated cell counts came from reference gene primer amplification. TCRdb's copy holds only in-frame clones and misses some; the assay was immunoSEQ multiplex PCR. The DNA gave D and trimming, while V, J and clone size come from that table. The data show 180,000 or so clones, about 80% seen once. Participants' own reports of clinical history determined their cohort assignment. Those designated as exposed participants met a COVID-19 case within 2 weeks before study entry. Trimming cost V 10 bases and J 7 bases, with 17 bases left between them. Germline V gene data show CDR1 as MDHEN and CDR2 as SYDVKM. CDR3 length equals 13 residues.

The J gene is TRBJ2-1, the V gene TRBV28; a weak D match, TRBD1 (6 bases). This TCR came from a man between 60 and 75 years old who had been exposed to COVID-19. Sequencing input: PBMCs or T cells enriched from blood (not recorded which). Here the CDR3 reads CATPGKGQNEQFF. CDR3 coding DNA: TGTGCCACCCCGGGGAAGGGACAAAATGAGCAGTTCTTC. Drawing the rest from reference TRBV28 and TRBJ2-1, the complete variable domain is DVKVTQSSRYLVKRTGEKVFLECVQDMDHENMFWYRQDPGLGLRLIYFSYDVKMKEKGDIPEGYSVSREKKERFSLILESASTNQTSMYLCATPGKGQNEQFFGPGTRLTVL.